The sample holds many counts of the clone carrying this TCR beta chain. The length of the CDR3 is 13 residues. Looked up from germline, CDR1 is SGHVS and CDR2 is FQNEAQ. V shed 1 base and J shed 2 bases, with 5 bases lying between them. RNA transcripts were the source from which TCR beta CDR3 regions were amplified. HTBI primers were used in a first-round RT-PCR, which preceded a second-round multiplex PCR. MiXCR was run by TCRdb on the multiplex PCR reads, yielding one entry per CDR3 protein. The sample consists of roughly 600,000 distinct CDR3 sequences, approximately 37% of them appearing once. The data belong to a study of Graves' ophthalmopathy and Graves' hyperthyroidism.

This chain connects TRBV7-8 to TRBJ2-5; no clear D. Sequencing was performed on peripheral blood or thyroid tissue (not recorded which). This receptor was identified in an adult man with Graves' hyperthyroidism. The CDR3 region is CASSLGRQETQYF. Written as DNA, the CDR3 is TGTGCCAGCAGCTTAGGACGGCAAGAGACCCAGTACTTC. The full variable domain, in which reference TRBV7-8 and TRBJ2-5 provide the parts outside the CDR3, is GAGVSQSPRYKVAKRGQDVALRCDPISGHVSLFWYQQALGQGPEFLTYFQNEAQLDKSGLPSDRFFAERPEGSVSTLKIQRTQQEDSAVYLCASSLGRQETQYFGPGTRLLVL.